This section outlines one TCR beta chain sequence together with its context. This sample stems from a study of shared clonotypes between healthy human individuals. Sequencing was performed with immunoSEQ multiplex PCR; in TCRdb, only in-frame clones are kept and a portion is missing. The repertoire consists of about 2.1 million clones, with about 92% occurring once and the leading ten covering approximately 1.7%. CD8 cells regarded as naive lacked CD45RO, were positively chosen for CCR7, and omitted terminally differentiated effector memory CD45RA+ cells. Donors included only healthy HIV-negative adults lacking recent acute infections or vaccinations. All donors were Caucasian adults living in Nashville, Tennessee. Specimen: naive CD8+ T cells from PBMCs. The sequence derives from a man aged 18 to 30 in good health. Some clones in this sample may be carry-over from other donors' samples.

CDR3 nucleotides: TGTGCCAGGTCGGACCAGGCATACAATGAGCAGTTCTTC. The encoded protein is CARSDQAYNEQFF. The rearrangement uses TRBV7-9 and TRBJ2-1; D ambiguous. Germline values: CDR1 SEHNR, CDR2 FQNEAQ (reference sequence). V was trimmed by 9 bases and J by 4 bases, leaving 13 bases between them. This CDR3 region has 13 residues.